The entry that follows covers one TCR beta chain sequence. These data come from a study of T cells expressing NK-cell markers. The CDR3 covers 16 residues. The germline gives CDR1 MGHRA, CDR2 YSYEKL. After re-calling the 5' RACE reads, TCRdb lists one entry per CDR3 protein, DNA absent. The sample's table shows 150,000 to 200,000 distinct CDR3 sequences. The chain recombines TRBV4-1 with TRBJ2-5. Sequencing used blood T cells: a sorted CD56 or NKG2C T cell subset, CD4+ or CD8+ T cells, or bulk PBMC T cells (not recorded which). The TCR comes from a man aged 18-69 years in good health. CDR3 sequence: CASSHRNSKYQETQYF.